This record looks at one TCR beta chain sequence and its context. The antigen remains undetermined. The data belong to a study of cytomegalovirus exposure and HLA in healthy donors. Study-level findings and limits: There were several of the most significant clusters that appeared linked to common viral pathogens in a later analysis.

PCR was performed using 60 Vbeta and 13 Jbeta primers. This table comes from immunoSEQ multiplex PCR, and its TCRdb copy is limited to in-frame clones, with some not included. Counted here are about 190,000 clones, around 81% occurring once; the ten biggest clones make up around 2%. From germline, CDR1 is LNHNV and CDR2 YYDKDF (reference sequence). The V segment lost 0 bases and the J segment 6 bases; nucleotides outside the gene matches: 4. CDR3 length: 14 residues. The specimen sequenced was PBMCs. The chain carries TRBV15 and TRBJ2-7; TRBD2 agrees at 8 bases. This clonotype originated in a man in his late teens or twenties in good health and CMV-seronegative. As DNA, the CDR3 is TGTGCCACCAGCAGAGATCGGGAGGGTAGCGAGCAGTACTTC. Translation gives CATSRDREGSEQYF.